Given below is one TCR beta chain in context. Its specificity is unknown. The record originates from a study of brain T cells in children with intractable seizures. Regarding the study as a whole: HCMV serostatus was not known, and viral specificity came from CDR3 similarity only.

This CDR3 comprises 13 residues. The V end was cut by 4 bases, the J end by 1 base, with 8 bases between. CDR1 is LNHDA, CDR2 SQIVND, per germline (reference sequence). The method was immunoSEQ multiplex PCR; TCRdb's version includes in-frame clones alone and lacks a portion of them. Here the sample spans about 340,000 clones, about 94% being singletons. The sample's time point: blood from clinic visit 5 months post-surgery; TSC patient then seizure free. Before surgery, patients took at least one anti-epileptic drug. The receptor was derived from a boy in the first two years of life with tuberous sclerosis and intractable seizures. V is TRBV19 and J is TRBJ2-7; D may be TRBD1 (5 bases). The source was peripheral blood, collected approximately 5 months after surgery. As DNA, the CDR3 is TGTGCCAGTAGTACGGACAAATCCTACGAGCAGTACTTC. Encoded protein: CASSTDKSYEQYF.